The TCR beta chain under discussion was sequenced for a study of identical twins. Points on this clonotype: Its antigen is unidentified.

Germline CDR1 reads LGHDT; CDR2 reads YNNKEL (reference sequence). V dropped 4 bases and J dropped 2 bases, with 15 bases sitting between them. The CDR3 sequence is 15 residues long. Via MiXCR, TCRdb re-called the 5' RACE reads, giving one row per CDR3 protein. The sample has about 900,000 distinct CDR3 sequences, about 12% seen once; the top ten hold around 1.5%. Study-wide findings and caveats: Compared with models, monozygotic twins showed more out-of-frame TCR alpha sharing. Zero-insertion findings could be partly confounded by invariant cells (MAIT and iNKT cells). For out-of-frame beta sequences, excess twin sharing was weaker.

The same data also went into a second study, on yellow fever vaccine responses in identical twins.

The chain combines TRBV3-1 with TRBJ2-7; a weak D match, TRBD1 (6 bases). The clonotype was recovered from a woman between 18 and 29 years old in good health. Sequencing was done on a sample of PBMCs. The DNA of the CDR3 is TGTGCCAGCAGCCCTCAGGTGGGGGCGACCTACGAGCAGTACTTC. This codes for CASSPQVGATYEQYF.